A single sample is the source of the 3 T cell receptor beta chains below, sequenced in a study of T-cell memory formation after mild COVID-19. Using its own MiXCR run on the 5' RACE reads, TCRdb lists one record per CDR3 protein. The data contain some 130,000 distinct CDR3 sequences, about a sixth of them seen just once; the ten biggest clones take up about 5%. Sequencing was performed on PBMCs or a T cell subset sorted from them (not recorded which). All receptors derive from a man between 18 and 35 years old who had mild COVID-19 (a few samples of this study predate the infection). Cell type and time point are not known.

In this sample, this clonotype turned up many times. The chain carries TRBV5-4 and TRBJ2-3; 7 nucleotides line up with TRBD2. The CDR3 loop spans 13 amino acids. The germline V gene has CDR1 SGHNT and CDR2 YYREEE (reference sequence). Trimming took 4 bases from V and 5 from J; bases not matched to a gene: 4. The CDR3 here is CASSGLVEDTQYF. CDR3 nucleotides: TGTGCCAGCAGCGGACTAGTGGAAGATACGCAGTATTTT.

This chain uses TRBV3-1 with TRBJ2-5; 8 bases fit TRBD2. CDR1 is LGHDT and CDR2 is YNNKEL in the germline V gene (reference sequence). Trimming cost V 4 bases and J 5 bases; bases outside gene matches: 6. CDR3 size: 14 residues. DNA of the CDR3: TGTGCCAGCAGCCGCAGCAGCGGGGGCGAGACCCAGTACTTC. As protein: CASSRSSGGETQYF.

This clonotype was observed a few times. This CDR3 reads CASSLGGVQPQHF. For the CDR3, the DNA is TGTGCCAGCAGCTTAGGGGGAGTTCAGCCCCAGCATTTT. The chain combines TRBV7-6 with TRBJ1-5; D remains unclear. V was cut by 1 base and J by 6 bases, with 7 bases left in between. The length of the CDR3 is 13 residues. Germline values: CDR1 SGHVS, CDR2 FNYEAQ.